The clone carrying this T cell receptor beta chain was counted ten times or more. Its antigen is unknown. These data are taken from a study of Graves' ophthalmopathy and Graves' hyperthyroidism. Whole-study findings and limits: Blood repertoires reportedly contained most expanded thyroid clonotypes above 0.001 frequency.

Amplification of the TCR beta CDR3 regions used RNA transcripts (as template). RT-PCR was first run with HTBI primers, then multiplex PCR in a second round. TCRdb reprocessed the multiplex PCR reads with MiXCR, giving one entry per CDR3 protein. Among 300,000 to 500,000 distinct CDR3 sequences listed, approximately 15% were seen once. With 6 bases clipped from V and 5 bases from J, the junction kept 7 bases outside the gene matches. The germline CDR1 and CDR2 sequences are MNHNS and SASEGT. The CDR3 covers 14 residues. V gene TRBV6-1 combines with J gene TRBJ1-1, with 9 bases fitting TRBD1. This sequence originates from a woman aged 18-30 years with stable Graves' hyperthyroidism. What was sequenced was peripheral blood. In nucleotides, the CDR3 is TGTGCCAGCAGCGACAGGGGGAAGGGGACTGAAGCTTTCTTT. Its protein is CASSDRGKGTEAFF.